The 22 T cell receptor beta chains presented below share a single source sample, sequenced in a study of T cells in localized non-small cell lung cancer. The repertoire was sequenced with immunoSEQ multiplex PCR; TCRdb's copy has only in-frame clones and lacks some. Found here are 45,000 to 60,000 clones, 70% to 90% of them singletons; the top ten hold about 4.8%. Sample: peripheral blood, taken before any cancer treatment. The receptors stem from a woman aged 40-75 years with stage I lung adenocarcinoma.

The chain has TRBV5-1 and TRBJ2-5; TRBD2 agrees at 7 bases. V was clipped by 7 bases and J by 5 bases; unmatched bases: 11. CDR1 SGHRS and CDR2 YFSETQ come from the germline V gene. The CDR3 sequence is 14 residues long. DNA for the CDR3: TGCGCCAGCGGACTCGGACTAGTTGGGGAGACCCAGTACTTC. It yields the protein CASGLGLVGETQYF.

This sequence joins TRBV19 and TRBJ1-1; D ambiguous. Germline V gene lookup returns CDR1 LNHDA and CDR2 SQIVND (reference sequence). V was trimmed by 4 bases and J by 0 bases, leaving 9 bases between them. This CDR3 is built from 14 residues. The CDR3 nucleotides are TGTGCCAGTAGTACCGACACAGTGAACACTGAAGCTTTCTTT. Its translation is CASSTDTVNTEAFF.

The V call is TRBV5-8, the J call TRBJ1-2; the D gene is possibly TRBD1 (6 bases). The CDR3 is made up of 13 amino acids. Germline CDR1 and CDR2: SGHTS and YDEGEE. V gave up 0 bases and J gave up 8 bases, with 11 bases separating them. The CDR3 loop reads CASSLVGGEGYTF. CDR3 DNA: TGTGCCAGCAGCTTGGTAGGGGGGGAAGGCTACACCTTC. The full variable domain, its missing parts supplied by reference TRBV5-8 and TRBJ1-2, is EAGVTQSPTHLIKTRGQQATLRCSPISGHTSVYWYQQALGLGLQFLLWYDEGEERNRGNFPPRFSGRQFPNYSSELNVNALELEDSALYLCASSLVGGEGYTFGSGTRLTVV.

This clone was recorded only once. CDR3 bases: TGTGCCAGCAGCCCGACCGTGAGCGGGACCGGGGAGCTGTTTTTT. Its protein is CASSPTVSGTGELFF. The chain uses TRBV11-3 and TRBJ2-2, with D perhaps matching TRBD2 (6 bases). CDR1 is SGHNT and CDR2 is YENEEA in the germline V gene. The V gene lost 5 bases and the J gene lost 5 bases, with 15 bases spanning the gap. This CDR3 is built from 15 residues.

This clone was seen more than once but under ten times. Additional DNA sequences in this sample encode the identical CDR3. This chain uses TRBV15 with TRBJ1-4, with D possibly being TRBD1 (5 bases). V gave up 0 bases and J gave up 2 bases, with 7 bases separating them. This CDR3 region has 15 residues. Per the germline V gene, CDR1 is LNHNV and CDR2 is YYDKDF (reference sequence). The CDR3: CATSRDKGTNEKLFF. In DNA, the CDR3 is TGTGCCACCAGCAGAGACAAGGGGACTAATGAAAAACTGTTTTTT.

The chain has TRBV7-9 and TRBJ1-1; D call uncertain. Germline assignment: CDR1 SEHNR and CDR2 FQNEAQ (reference sequence). V was shortened by 5 bases and J by 3 bases, with 13 bases between the two germline ends. The CDR3 length is 14 residues. The chain's CDR3 is CASSRLRADTEAFF. In DNA, the CDR3 is TGTGCCAGCAGCCGCCTGCGGGCGGACACTGAAGCTTTCTTT.

The rearrangement links TRBV7-2 to TRBJ1-5, with D perhaps matching TRBD1 (5 bases). The CDR3 has 14 amino acids. Germline-derived CDR1 and CDR2 are SGHTA and FQGNSA. Trimming took off 2 bases at V and 5 bases at J, with 10 bases between the two ends. This chain's CDR3 is CASSLIGGDQPQHF. The DNA for the CDR3 is TGTGCCAGCAGCTTAATCGGGGGGGATCAGCCCCAGCATTTT. The full variable domain, rest sourced from reference TRBV7-2 and TRBJ1-5, is GAGVSQSPSNKVTEKGKDVELRCDPISGHTALYWYRQSLGQGLEFLIYFQGNSAPDKSGLPSDRFSAERTGGSVSTLTIQRTQQEDSAVYLCASSLIGGDQPQHFGDGTRLSIL.

The genes are TRBV5-4 and TRBJ2-7; D ambiguous. The CDR3 loop spans 11 amino acids. Between the trimmed V and J ends, which lost 2 bases and 5 bases, there was a span of 5 bases. Germline V lookup: CDR1 SGHNT, CDR2 YYREEE (reference sequence). This CDR3 reads CASSFGNEQYF. The CDR3 DNA sequence: TGTGCCAGCAGCTTTGGCAACGAGCAGTACTTC. Full variable domain (outside the CDR3, taken from reference TRBV5-4 and TRBJ2-7): ETGVTQSPTHLIKTRGQQVTLRCSSQSGHNTVSWYQQALGQGPQFIFQYYREEENGRGNFPPRFSGLQFPNYSSELNVNALELDDSALYLCASSFGNEQYFGPGTRLTVT.

This clone was counted once. This chain links TRBV9 with TRBJ1-2, with D possibly TRBD1 on 5 matching bases. V was cut by 2 bases and J by 4 bases, with 12 bases left in between. Germline V gives CDR1 SGDLS, CDR2 YYNGEE. The CDR3 is 14 residues long. The CDR3 coding sequence is TGTGCCAGCAGCGTGGGGACGGAGGGCTATGGCTACACCTTC. It yields the protein CASSVGTEGYGYTF.

The rearrangement joins TRBV9 to TRBJ1-3; D is uncertain. The V end lost 0 bases, the J end lost 4 bases, and 17 bases lay between the germline ends. The germline V gene encodes CDR1 SGDLS and CDR2 YYNGEE. The length of the CDR3 is 17 residues. CDR3 amino acids: CASSVEVRVDKGNTIYF. Written as DNA, the CDR3 is TGTGCCAGCAGCGTAGAGGTCCGCGTCGACAAAGGAAACACCATATATTTT.

Only one count was recorded for this clone. This rearrangement joins TRBV28 to TRBJ2-3; D remains unclear. Per the germline V gene, CDR1 is MDHEN and CDR2 is SYDVKM. This CDR3 has 15 residues. The V and J ends lost 3 bases and 0 bases respectively, with 10 bases between them. The DNA for the CDR3 is TGTGCCAGCAGTTTGGGTATGACGAGCACAGATACGCAGTATTTT. It codes for CASSLGMTSTDTQYF.

The chain has TRBV29-1 and TRBJ2-5, with D tentatively TRBD1 (6 bases). In germline, CDR1 is SQVTM, CDR2 ANQGSEA. CDR3 length: 12 residues. V gave up 6 bases and J gave up 2 bases, with 10 bases separating them. Here the CDR3 DNA reads TGCAGCGTAGGACAGAAACAAGAGACCCAGTACTTC. Encoded protein: CSVGQKQETQYF.

V and J are TRBV19 and TRBJ1-5; 11 bases agree with TRBD1. Trimming cost V 5 bases and J 7 bases; bases outside gene matches: 4. CDR3 length equals 14 residues. The germline V gene encodes CDR1 LNHDA and CDR2 SQIVND (reference sequence). This CDR3 reads CASSAGTGGQPQHF. Here the CDR3 DNA reads TGTGCCAGTAGTGCCGGGACAGGGGGACAGCCCCAGCATTTT.

This chain links TRBV6-1 with TRBJ1-3; 8 nucleotides line up with TRBD1. The CDR3 consists of 16 residues. The germline V gene encodes CDR1 MNHNS and CDR2 SASEGT. V gave up 2 bases and J gave up 4 bases; unmatched junction bases: 7. Written as DNA, the CDR3 is TGTGCCAGCAGTGAACTCGGGACAGGTGCCGGAAACACCATATATTTT. Protein product: CASSELGTGAGNTIYF.

The V call is TRBV4-3, the J call TRBJ1-2, with D possibly matching TRBD1 (6 bases). The CDR3 extends over 16 amino acids. With 1 base removed from V and 2 bases from J, the gap between germline ends came to 14 bases. CDR1 and CDR2 from the germline V gene are LGHNA and YSLEER. The CDR3 region has the DNA TGCGCCAGCAGCCAAGGACCTTCCAGGGGCAACTATGGCTACACCTTC. As protein: CASSQGPSRGNYGYTF.

The chain is built from TRBV5-1 and TRBJ2-3, with TRBD2 matching over 9 bases. J gave up 6 bases and V 3 bases, and 11 bases lay outside the gene matches. The CDR3 loop spans 16 amino acids. Germline V gives CDR1 SGHRS, CDR2 YFSETQ. DNA of the CDR3: TGCGCCAGCAGCTGGACCGGGACTAGCAGTCGGGATACGCAGTATTTT. Protein product: CASSWTGTSSRDTQYF.

This chain links TRBV4-1 with TRBJ1-4; 11 bases align to TRBD1. There are 16 residues in the CDR3. The V gene end was trimmed by 4 bases and the J gene end by 6 bases; junction bases not matched to a gene: 7. CDR1 is MGHRA and CDR2 is YSYEKL in the germline V gene. As DNA, the CDR3 is TGCGCCAGCAGCCTTGGACAGGGGGCGTATGATGAAAAACTGTTTTTT. It encodes CASSLGQGAYDEKLFF.

The rearrangement links TRBV28 to TRBJ2-1; the match to TRBD1 covers 9 bases. Germline V CDR1 and CDR2: MDHEN, SYDVKM. This CDR3 contains 16 residues. The trim removed 6 bases at V and 3 bases at J, leaving 9 bases unmatched. The CDR3 DNA sequence: TGTGCCAGCAGCCCCCTGGGGACAGGGTTCTACAATGAGCAGTTCTTC. Translation: CASSPLGTGFYNEQFF.

The table lists this clone with a count of one. At one boundary the junction diverges from the germline segment, which might be a read error. V gene TRBV6-5 combines with J gene TRBJ2-3; D is undetermined. Germline lookup yields CDR1 MNHEY and CDR2 SVGAGI. The CDR3 runs to 12 residues. This CDR3 reads CASRRGTDTQYF. CDR3 nucleotides: TGTGCCAGCAGAAGAGGCACGGATACGCAGTATTTT.

This clone was recorded a few times. CDR3 in amino acids: CAWSGGRDSSPLHF. The CDR3, as DNA: TGTGCCTGGAGCGGGGGACGGGATAGTTCACCCCTCCACTTT. The rearrangement links TRBV30 to TRBJ1-6, with TRBD1 as a possible D gene (5 bases). Germline V gene sequence: CDR1 GTSNPN, CDR2 SVGIG (reference sequence). V dropped 3 bases and J dropped 9 bases, with 15 bases sitting between them. The length of the CDR3 is 14 residues.

The rearrangement links TRBV27 to TRBJ1-1; no reliable D call. The CDR3 loop spans 14 amino acids. Germline CDR1 reads MNHEY; CDR2 reads SMNVEV (reference sequence). Trimming took off 4 bases at V and 2 bases at J, with 11 bases between the two ends. This CDR3 reads CASSWLGRNTEAFF. The DNA for the CDR3 is TGTGCCAGCAGTTGGTTGGGGAGAAACACTGAAGCTTTCTTT.

The rearrangement links TRBV30 to TRBJ1-2; no clear D. The germline gives CDR1 GTSNPN, CDR2 SVGIG (reference sequence). With 1 base removed from V and 0 bases from J, the gap between germline ends came to 6 bases. The CDR3 is made up of 13 amino acids. The CDR3 DNA follows: TGTGCCTGGAGTGAACGGACTAACTATGGCTACACCTTC. Translated, it gives CAWSERTNYGYTF. Full variable domain (outside the CDR3, taken from reference TRBV30 and TRBJ1-2): SQTIHQWPATLVQPVGSPLSLECTVEGTSNPNLYWYRQAAGRGLQLLFYSVGIGQISSEVPQNLSASRPQDRQFILSSKKLLLSDSGFYLCAWSERTNYGYTFGSGTRLTVV.